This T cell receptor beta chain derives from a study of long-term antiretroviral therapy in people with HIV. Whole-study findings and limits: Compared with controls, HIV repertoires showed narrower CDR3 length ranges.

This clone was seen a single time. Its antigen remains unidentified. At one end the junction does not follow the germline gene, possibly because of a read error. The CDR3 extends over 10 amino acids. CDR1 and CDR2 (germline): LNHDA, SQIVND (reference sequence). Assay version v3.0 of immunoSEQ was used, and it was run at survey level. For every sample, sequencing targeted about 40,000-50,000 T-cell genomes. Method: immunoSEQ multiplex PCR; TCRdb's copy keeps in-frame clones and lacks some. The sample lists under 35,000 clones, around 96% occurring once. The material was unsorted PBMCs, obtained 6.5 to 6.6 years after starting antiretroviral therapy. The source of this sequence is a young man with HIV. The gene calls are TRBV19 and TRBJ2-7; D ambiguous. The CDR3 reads CASSITPGRF. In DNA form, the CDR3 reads TGTGCCAGTAGTATCACCCCGGGCCGCTTC.